What follows are 23 T cell receptor beta chains derived from one specimen sequenced in a study of T cells in Graves' hyperthyroidism and ophthalmopathy. Researchers took RNA transcripts and amplified the TCR beta CDR3 regions from them. Carried out on the TCR CDR3, a first-round RT-PCR used the HTBI primer set. TCRdb itself ran the multiplex PCR reads through MiXCR, one entry per CDR3 protein. The table includes about 560,000 distinct CDR3 sequences, 12% to 15% detected once. Sequenced input: blood. These receptor sequences come from a woman aged 40 to 55 with Graves' hyperthyroidism.

Ten or more counts support this clonotype. The chain links TRBV12-3 or TRBV12-4 to TRBJ2-1, with a possible D match to TRBD2 (7 bases). With 7 bases removed from V and 6 bases from J, the gap between germline ends came to 16 bases. The CDR3 consists of 14 residues. DNA for the CDR3: TGTGCCAGCATGGGAGGGGGTGGCGGCAATGAGCAGTTCTTC. Amino acid sequence: CASMGGGGGNEQFF.

This clonotype has ten or more counts. The chain employs TRBV18 and TRBJ2-7, with 10 bases fitting TRBD2. J lost 5 bases, V lost 2 bases, and 9 bases had no gene match. Germline CDR1 reads KGHSH; CDR2 reads LQKENI. The CDR3 covers 16 residues. Written as DNA, the CDR3 is TGTGCCAGCTCACCAATTCCCTCGGGACTAGCGAACGAGCAGTACTTC. This gives the protein CASSPIPSGLANEQYF.

This clonotype was observed a handful of times. The rearrangement links TRBV27 to TRBJ1-2, with D perhaps TRBD1 (5 bases). From germline, CDR1 is MNHEY and CDR2 SMNVEV (reference sequence). The V end was cut by 0 bases, the J end by 4 bases, with 6 bases between. The CDR3 has 13 residues. CDR3 protein: CASSLSGAYGYTF. The CDR3 DNA reads TGTGCCAGCAGTTTATCAGGGGCCTATGGCTACACCTTC.

This clonotype is medium-sized by share. This chain joins TRBV28 and TRBJ1-1; 7 nucleotides align to TRBD1. The CDR3 loop spans 16 amino acids. With 5 bases clipped from V and 3 bases from J, the junction kept 12 bases outside the gene matches. Looked up from germline, CDR1 is MDHEN and CDR2 is SYDVKM. CDR3 nucleotide sequence: TGTGCCAGCAGTGCAAGGGGGCTTTTTGGCGACACTGAAGCTTTCTTT. Encoded protein: CASSARGLFGDTEAFF.

This clonotype was detected only a few times. The rearrangement joins TRBV10-2 to TRBJ2-3, with 11 positions matching TRBD2. Germline V gives CDR1 WSHSY, CDR2 SAAADI. This CDR3 has 13 amino acids. The trim removed 10 bases at V and 2 bases at J, leaving 2 bases unmatched. CDR3 nucleotide sequence: TGCGCCACGGGACTAGCGGACACAGATACGCAGTATTTT. It specifies CATGLADTDTQYF.

This clonotype occurred a few times. This sequence joins TRBV28 and TRBJ1-5, with D unclear. Germline V gives CDR1 MDHEN, CDR2 SYDVKM. The CDR3 has 12 amino acids. In DNA form, the CDR3 reads TGTTCAATCGGAAGGGGCAATCAGCCCCAGCATTTT. Residues: CSIGRGNQPQHF.

The sample holds many counts of this clonotype. The genes are TRBV7-9 and TRBJ2-5, with D unclear. Between the trimmed V and J ends, which lost 6 bases and 4 bases, there was a span of 9 bases. The CDR3 loop spans 12 amino acids. CDR1 SEHNR and CDR2 FQNEAQ come from the germline V gene (reference sequence). The CDR3 protein is CASRVPGETQYF. CDR3 nucleotide sequence: TGTGCCAGCAGGGTTCCGGGAGAGACCCAGTACTTC.

This rearrangement joins TRBV19 to TRBJ2-3, with D maybe TRBD2 (6 bases). The CDR3 is made up of 14 amino acids. Trimming took off 3 bases at V and 5 bases at J, with 12 bases between the two ends. Germline V gene sequence: CDR1 LNHDA, CDR2 SQIVND (reference sequence). This chain's CDR3 is CASSIRQGGDTQYF. CDR3 coding DNA: TGTGCCAGTAGTATCCGGCAGGGAGGAGATACGCAGTATTTT.

This clonotype turned up a few times. The chain recombines TRBV20-1 with TRBJ2-2; D unresolved. The CDR3 covers 15 residues. CDR1 is DFQATT, CDR2 SNEGSKA, per germline (reference sequence). Trimming took 5 bases from V and 4 from J, leaving 17 bases between them. The CDR3 region is CSAYPAAMGTGELFF. In DNA, the CDR3 is TGCAGTGCTTATCCCGCCGCAATGGGCACCGGGGAGCTGTTTTTT.

At least ten counts were recorded for this clonotype. This chain uses TRBV28 with TRBJ2-1; 10 bases agree with TRBD1. The germline gives CDR1 MDHEN, CDR2 SYDVKM. This CDR3 region has 16 residues. Losses at the gene ends were 6 bases for V and 3 bases for J; bases not matched to a gene: 8. DNA for the CDR3: TGTGCCAGCAGGCTAGGGACAGGGGCCGTCTACAATGAGCAGTTCTTC. It is translated as CASRLGTGAVYNEQFF.

At least ten counts were recorded for this clonotype. V gene TRBV28 combines with J gene TRBJ1-6, with 7 bases identical to TRBD1. Germline CDR1 is MDHEN and CDR2 is SYDVKM. V was pared by 5 bases and J by 13 bases, with 14 bases of the junction left unmatched. The CDR3 is 15 amino acids. CDR3 amino acids: CASSKGPGQPFPLHF. The CDR3 nucleotides read TGTGCCAGCAGTAAAGGGCCGGGACAGCCTTTTCCCCTCCACTTT. The full variable domain, in which reference TRBV28 and TRBJ1-6 provide the parts outside the CDR3, is DVKVTQSSRYLVKRTGEKVFLECVQDMDHENMFWYRQDPGLGLRLIYFSYDVKMKEKGDIPEGYSVSREKKERFSLILESASTNQTSMYLCASSKGPGQPFPLHFGNGTRLTVT.

In this sample, this clonotype turned up many times. The chain uses TRBV3-1 and TRBJ2-1; D not certain. This CDR3 spans 11 amino acids. The V gene lost 3 bases and the J gene lost 9 bases, with 6 bases spanning the gap. Germline lookup yields CDR1 LGHDT and CDR2 YNNKEL (reference sequence). The chain's CDR3 is CASSQLGEQFF. For the CDR3, the DNA is TGTGCCAGCAGCCAGCTTGGTGAGCAGTTCTTC.

For the CDR3, the DNA is TGTGCCAGCATCTTGAGGCCCGGGGAGCTGTTTTTT. Amino acids: CASILRPGELFF. This chain links TRBV7-9 with TRBJ2-2; D remains ambiguous. Germline lookup yields CDR1 SEHNR and CDR2 FQNEAQ (reference sequence). This CDR3 comprises 12 residues. V was trimmed by 7 bases and J by 6 bases, leaving 9 bases between them.

This chain uses TRBV28 with TRBJ2-7; D unclear. V was shortened by 4 bases and J by 5 bases, with 6 bases between the two germline ends. The V gene's germline CDR1 is MDHEN and CDR2 SYDVKM. The CDR3 loop spans 11 amino acids. In nucleotides, the CDR3 is TGTGCCAGCAGTTCTGAAAACGAGCAGTACTTC. This encodes CASSSENEQYF.

This clonotype was seen repeatedly, ten times or more. The rearrangement links TRBV7-6 to TRBJ2-1; D gene uncertain. V gave up 0 bases and J gave up 9 bases, with 9 bases separating them. Germline assignment: CDR1 SGHVS and CDR2 FNYEAQ. This CDR3 has 13 amino acids. CDR3 DNA: TGTGCCAGCAGCTTAGCGCTAGGGATTGAGCAGTTCTTC. Protein: CASSLALGIEQFF.

This clonotype was picked up many times. The CDR3 loop is CASSLGGSGSYEQYF. The CDR3 region has the DNA TGTGCCAGCAGCTTAGGCGGGAGTGGGTCGTACGAGCAGTACTTC. The rearrangement uses TRBV7-2 and TRBJ2-7, with 7 bases that match TRBD2. Germline CDR1 SGHTA, CDR2 FQGNSA. This CDR3 spans 15 amino acids. J gave up 4 bases and V 1 base, and 7 bases lay outside the gene matches.

This clonotype was detected ten times or more. The chain has TRBV28 and TRBJ2-5; no definite D call. CDR1 is MDHEN and CDR2 is SYDVKM in the germline V gene. Deletions cut 5 bases from V and 5 bases from J, with 15 bases between. This CDR3 contains 14 residues. CDR3 nucleotides: TGTGCCAGCAGTACCCGACGAGGCCGGGAGACCCAGTACTTC. This codes for CASSTRRGRETQYF. The variable domain in full, completed from reference TRBV28 and TRBJ2-5, reads DVKVTQSSRYLVKRTGEKVFLECVQDMDHENMFWYRQDPGLGLRLIYFSYDVKMKEKGDIPEGYSVSREKKERFSLILESASTNQTSMYLCASSTRRGRETQYFGPGTRLLVL.

This chain links TRBV28 with TRBJ1-1; 8 positions agree with TRBD1. The CDR3 is made up of 15 amino acids. V lost 4 bases and J lost 4; bases outside the gene matches: 8. Germline V gives CDR1 MDHEN, CDR2 SYDVKM. DNA of the CDR3: TGTGCCAGCAGTTCCCGACAGGGGATGACCACTGAAGCTTTCTTT. It yields the protein CASSSRQGMTTEAFF. Looking up the rest from reference TRBV28 and TRBJ1-1 gives the full variable domain: DVKVTQSSRYLVKRTGEKVFLECVQDMDHENMFWYRQDPGLGLRLIYFSYDVKMKEKGDIPEGYSVSREKKERFSLILESASTNQTSMYLCASSSRQGMTTEAFFGQGTRLTVV.

The chain carries TRBV12-5 and TRBJ2-4; 10 nucleotides align to TRBD2. The CDR3 is 15 residues long. After removal of 6 bases from V and 3 bases from J, the junction contained 5 bases not matched to a gene. Looked up from germline, CDR1 is LGHNT and CDR2 is FRNRAP. CDR3 sequence (DNA): TGTGCTAGTGGCCCGCTAGCGGGAGACAAAAACATTCAGTACTTC. As protein: CASGPLAGDKNIQYF.

V gene TRBV15 combines with J gene TRBJ2-7, with 8 bases aligning to TRBD2. The CDR3 is made up of 14 amino acids. V was pared by 0 bases and J by 9 bases, with 7 bases of the junction left unmatched. Germline V gene sequence: CDR1 LNHNV, CDR2 YYDKDF (reference sequence). This chain's CDR3 is CATSRDFGGRLQYF. The CDR3 nucleotides read TGTGCCACCAGCAGAGATTTTGGCGGGAGGTTGCAGTACTTC.

To note about this clonotype: Given a much more abundant clone one base away, this may be a read error. Since the CDR3 does not end with the conserved phenylalanine or tryptophan, this likely comes from a read error. V and J are TRBV3-1 and TRBJ1-1, with no clear D. Germline CDR1 reads LGHDT; CDR2 reads YNNKEL (reference sequence). Deletions cut 3 bases from V and 1 base from J, with 12 bases between. CDR3 length: 15 residues. The CDR3 spells CASSHSGLGNTEAFS. Here the CDR3 DNA reads TGTGCCAGCAGCCATTCAGGTTTAGGGAACACTGAAGCTTTCTCT.

In its sample, this clonotype was seen many times. J is TRBJ2-1 and V is TRBV7-3, with TRBD2 as a possible D gene (5 bases). Germline CDR1 is SGHTA and CDR2 is FQGTGA. The CDR3 extends over 14 amino acids. Trimming took 2 bases from V and 6 from J, leaving 11 bases between them. CDR3 coding DNA: TGTGCCAGCAGCTTACGGGATTTAGTCAATGAGCAGTTCTTC. Residues: CASSLRDLVNEQFF. The entire variable domain, with the rest obtained from reference TRBV7-3 and TRBJ2-1, is as follows: GAGVSQTPSNKVTEKGKYVELRCDPISGHTALYWYRQSLGQGPEFLIYFQGTGAADDSGLPNDRFFAVRPEGSVSTLKIQRTERGDSAVYLCASSLRDLVNEQFFGPGTRLTVL.

This clonotype has ten or more counts. The chain couples TRBV2 to TRBJ2-7; 10 bases align to TRBD2. CDR1 and CDR2 from the germline V gene are SNHLY and FYNNEI. This CDR3 is 14 amino acids long. J gave up 2 bases and V 4 bases, and 2 bases lay outside the gene matches. The CDR3 coding sequence is TGTGCCAGCAGTGGGACTAGCGGACCCTACGAGCAGTACTTC. It specifies CASSGTSGPYEQYF.